The count of the clone carrying this T cell receptor beta chain is one. The antigen is not known. This entry is derived from a study of T cells in Graves' hyperthyroidism and ophthalmopathy. Study-wide results and limits: Expanded thyroid clonotypes (above 0.001) were mostly also found in blood. Separation of ophthalmopathy from stable hyperthyroidism was achieved by a 13 V-J model.

Amplification yielded TCR beta CDR3 regions, with RNA transcripts as the source. TCR CDR3 underwent first-round RT-PCR with the HTBI primer set. Each CDR3 protein is one row after TCRdb ran MiXCR on the multiplex PCR reads. Here the sample spans about 570,000 distinct CDR3 sequences, approximately 44% being singletons. The study excluded patients with uncontrolled infection, other autoimmune disease, pregnancy or lactation. Clinicians diagnosed patients from clinical symptoms, serum thyroxine and TRAb, thyroid ultrasound and orbital computed tomography. Sequencing used peripheral blood or thyroid tissue (not recorded which). The TCR comes from an adult woman with Graves' disease, either hyperthyroidism or ophthalmopathy (not recorded which).

In DNA form, the CDR3 reads TGTGCCAGCGGATCGGGACTAGCGGGAGAGACCCAGTACTTC. Translation: CASGSGLAGETQYF. V and J are TRBV7-3 and TRBJ2-5, with TRBD2 matching 12 bases. The germline CDR1 and CDR2 sequences are SGHTA and FQGTGA. CDR3 length equals 14 residues. Losses at the gene ends were 8 bases for V and 4 bases for J; bases not matched to a gene: 5.